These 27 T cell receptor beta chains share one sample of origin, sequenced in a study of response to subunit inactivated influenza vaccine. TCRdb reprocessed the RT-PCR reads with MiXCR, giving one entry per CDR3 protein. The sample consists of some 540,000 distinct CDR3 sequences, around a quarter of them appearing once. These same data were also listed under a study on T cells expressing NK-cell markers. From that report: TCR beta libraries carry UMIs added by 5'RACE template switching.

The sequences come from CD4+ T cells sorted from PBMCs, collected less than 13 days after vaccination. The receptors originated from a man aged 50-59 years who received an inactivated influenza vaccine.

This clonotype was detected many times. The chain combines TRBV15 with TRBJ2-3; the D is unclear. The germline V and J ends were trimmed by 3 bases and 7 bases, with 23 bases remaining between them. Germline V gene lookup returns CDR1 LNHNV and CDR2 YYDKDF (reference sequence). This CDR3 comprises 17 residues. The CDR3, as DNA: TGTGCCACCAGCAGCCTACTAAGGACCGAATCGAGAAATACGCAGTATTTT. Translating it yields CATSSLLRTESRNTQYF.

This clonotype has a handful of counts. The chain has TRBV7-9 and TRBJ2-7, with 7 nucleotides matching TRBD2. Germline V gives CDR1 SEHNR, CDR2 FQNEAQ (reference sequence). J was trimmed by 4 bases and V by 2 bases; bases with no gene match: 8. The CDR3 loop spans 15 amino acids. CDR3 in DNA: TGTGCCAGCAGCTTACTGGGCGGGAGAGGTTACGAGCAGTACTTC. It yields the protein CASSLLGGRGYEQYF. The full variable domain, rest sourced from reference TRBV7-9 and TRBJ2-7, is DTGVSQNPRHKITKRGQNVTFRCDPISEHNRLYWYRQTLGQGPEFLTYFQNEAQLEKSRLLSDRFSAERPKGSFSTLEIQRTEQGDSAMYLCASSLLGGRGYEQYFGPGTRLTVT.

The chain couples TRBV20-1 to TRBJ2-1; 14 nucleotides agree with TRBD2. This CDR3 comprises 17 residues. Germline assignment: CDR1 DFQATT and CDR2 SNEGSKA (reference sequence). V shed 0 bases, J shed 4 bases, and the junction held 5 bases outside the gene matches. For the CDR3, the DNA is TGCAGTGCTAGAGATCCACGACTAGCGGGAGGGTACAATGAGCAGTTCTTC. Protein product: CSARDPRLAGGYNEQFF.

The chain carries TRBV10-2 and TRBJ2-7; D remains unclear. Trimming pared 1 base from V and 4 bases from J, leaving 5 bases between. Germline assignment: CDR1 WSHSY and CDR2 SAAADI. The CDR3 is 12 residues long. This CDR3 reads CASSELGYEQYF. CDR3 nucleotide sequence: TGCGCCAGCAGTGAGTTGGGGTACGAGCAGTACTTC.

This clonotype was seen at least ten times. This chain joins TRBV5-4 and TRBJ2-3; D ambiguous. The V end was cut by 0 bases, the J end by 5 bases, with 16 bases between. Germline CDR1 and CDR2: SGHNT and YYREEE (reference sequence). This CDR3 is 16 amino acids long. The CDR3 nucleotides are TGTGCCAGCAGCTTGGGGTTCGCCCGCTCGGGAGATACGCAGTATTTT. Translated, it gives CASSLGFARSGDTQYF.

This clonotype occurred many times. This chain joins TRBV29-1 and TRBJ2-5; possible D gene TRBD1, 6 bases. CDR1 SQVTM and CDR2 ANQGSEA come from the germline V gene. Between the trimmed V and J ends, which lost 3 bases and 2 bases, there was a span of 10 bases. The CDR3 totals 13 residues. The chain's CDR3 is CSVDIGQQETQYF. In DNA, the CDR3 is TGCAGCGTTGACATCGGACAGCAAGAGACCCAGTACTTC.

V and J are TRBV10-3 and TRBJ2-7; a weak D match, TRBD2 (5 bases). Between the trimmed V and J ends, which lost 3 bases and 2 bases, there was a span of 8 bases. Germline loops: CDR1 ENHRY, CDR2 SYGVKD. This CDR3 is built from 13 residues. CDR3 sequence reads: CAISESRAYEQYF. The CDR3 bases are TGTGCCATCAGTGAATCGCGGGCCTACGAGCAGTACTTC.

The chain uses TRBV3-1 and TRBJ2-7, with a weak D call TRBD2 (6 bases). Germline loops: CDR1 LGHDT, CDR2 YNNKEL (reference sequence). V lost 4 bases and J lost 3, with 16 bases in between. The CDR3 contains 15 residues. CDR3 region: CASSPGDFPYYEQYF. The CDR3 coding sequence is TGTGCCAGCAGCCCGGGGGACTTTCCTTACTACGAGCAGTACTTC.

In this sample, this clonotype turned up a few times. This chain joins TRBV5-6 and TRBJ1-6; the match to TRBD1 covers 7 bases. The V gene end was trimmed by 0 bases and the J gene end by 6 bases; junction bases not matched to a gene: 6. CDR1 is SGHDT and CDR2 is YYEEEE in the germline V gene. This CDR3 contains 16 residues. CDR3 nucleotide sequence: TGTGCCAGCAGCTTGGTTGCGGCAGGGGGTAATTCACCCCTCCACTTT. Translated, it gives CASSLVAAGGNSPLHF.

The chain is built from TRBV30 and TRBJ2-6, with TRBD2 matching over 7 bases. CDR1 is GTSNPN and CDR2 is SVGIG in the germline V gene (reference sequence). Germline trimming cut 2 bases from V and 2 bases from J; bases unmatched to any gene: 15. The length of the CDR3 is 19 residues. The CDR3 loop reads CAWSSLRRAGRAGANVLTF. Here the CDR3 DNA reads TGTGCCTGGAGTAGTTTGAGGCGAGCGGGAAGGGCTGGGGCCAACGTCCTGACTTTC.

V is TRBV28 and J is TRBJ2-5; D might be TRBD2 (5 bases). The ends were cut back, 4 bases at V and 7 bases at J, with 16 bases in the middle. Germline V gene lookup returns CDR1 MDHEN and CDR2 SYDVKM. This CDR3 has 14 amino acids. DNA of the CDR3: TGTGCCAGCAGTTCGGTCCGTGTTCGGGGGACCCAGTACTTC. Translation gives CASSSVRVRGTQYF.

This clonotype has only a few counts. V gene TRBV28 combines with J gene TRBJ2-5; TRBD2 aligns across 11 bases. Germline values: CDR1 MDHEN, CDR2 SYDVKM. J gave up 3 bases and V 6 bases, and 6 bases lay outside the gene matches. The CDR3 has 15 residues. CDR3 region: CASRSPLAGEETQYF. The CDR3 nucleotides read TGTGCCAGCAGATCCCCACTAGCGGGAGAAGAGACCCAGTACTTC.

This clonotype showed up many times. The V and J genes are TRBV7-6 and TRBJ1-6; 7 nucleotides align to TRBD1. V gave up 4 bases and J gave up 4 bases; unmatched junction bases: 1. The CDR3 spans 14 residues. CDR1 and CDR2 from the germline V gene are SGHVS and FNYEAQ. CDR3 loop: CASSSGQYNSPLHF. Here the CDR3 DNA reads TGTGCCAGCAGCTCGGGACAGTATAATTCACCCCTCCACTTT.

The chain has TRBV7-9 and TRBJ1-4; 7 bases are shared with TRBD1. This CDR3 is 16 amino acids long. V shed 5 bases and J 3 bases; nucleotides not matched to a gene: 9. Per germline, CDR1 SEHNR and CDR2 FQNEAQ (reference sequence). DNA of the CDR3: TGTGCCAGCAGCCCCCAGGGGGGAAACCCTAATGAAAAACTGTTTTTT. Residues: CASSPQGGNPNEKLFF.

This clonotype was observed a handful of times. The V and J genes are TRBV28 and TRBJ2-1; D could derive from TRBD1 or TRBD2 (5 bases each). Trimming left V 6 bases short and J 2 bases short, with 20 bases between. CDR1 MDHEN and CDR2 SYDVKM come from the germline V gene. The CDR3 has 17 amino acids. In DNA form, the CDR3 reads TGTGCCAGCAGGGCGATTGTAGGGGAGAAGGCCTACAATGAGCAGTTCTTC. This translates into CASRAIVGEKAYNEQFF.

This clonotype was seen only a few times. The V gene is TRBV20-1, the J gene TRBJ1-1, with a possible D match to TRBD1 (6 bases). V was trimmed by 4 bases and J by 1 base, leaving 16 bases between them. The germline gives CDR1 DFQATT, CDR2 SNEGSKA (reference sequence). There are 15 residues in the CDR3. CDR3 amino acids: CSAKQNRVANTEAFF. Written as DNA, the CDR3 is TGCAGTGCTAAACAAAACAGGGTTGCGAACACTGAAGCTTTCTTT.

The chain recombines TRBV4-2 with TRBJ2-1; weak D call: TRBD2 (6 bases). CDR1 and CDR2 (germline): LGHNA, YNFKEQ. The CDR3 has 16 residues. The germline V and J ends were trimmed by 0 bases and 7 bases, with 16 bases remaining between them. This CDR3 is CASSQEARGVGNEQFF. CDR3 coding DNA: TGTGCCAGCAGCCAAGAGGCGCGGGGAGTGGGTAATGAGCAGTTCTTC.

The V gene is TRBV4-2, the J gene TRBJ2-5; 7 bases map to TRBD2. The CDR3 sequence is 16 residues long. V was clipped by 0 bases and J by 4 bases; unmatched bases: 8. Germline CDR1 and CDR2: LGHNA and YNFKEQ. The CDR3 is CASSQDVRGGGETQYF. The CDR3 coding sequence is TGTGCCAGCAGCCAAGATGTACGCGGGGGAGGAGAGACCCAGTACTTC.

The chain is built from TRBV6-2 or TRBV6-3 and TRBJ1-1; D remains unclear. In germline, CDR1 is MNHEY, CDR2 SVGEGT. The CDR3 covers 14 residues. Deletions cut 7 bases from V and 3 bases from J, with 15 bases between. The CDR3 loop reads CASTDAGSYTEAFF. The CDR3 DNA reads TGTGCCAGCACCGACGCGGGGTCGTACACTGAAGCTTTCTTT.

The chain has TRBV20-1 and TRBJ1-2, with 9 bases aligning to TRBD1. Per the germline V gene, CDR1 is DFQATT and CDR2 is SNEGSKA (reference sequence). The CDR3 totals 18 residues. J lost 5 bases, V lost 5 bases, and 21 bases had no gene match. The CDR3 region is CSAASIKGTGTGRYGYTF. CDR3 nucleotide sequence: TGCAGTGCTGCCAGTATAAAGGGCACCGGGACAGGGCGGTATGGCTACACCTTC.

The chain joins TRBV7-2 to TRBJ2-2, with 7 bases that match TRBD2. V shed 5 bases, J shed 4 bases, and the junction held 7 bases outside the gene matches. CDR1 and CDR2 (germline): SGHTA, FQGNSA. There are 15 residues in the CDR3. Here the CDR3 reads CASSLRERGTGELFF. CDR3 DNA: TGTGCCAGCAGCCTTCGGGAGCGGGGCACCGGGGAGCTGTTTTTT.

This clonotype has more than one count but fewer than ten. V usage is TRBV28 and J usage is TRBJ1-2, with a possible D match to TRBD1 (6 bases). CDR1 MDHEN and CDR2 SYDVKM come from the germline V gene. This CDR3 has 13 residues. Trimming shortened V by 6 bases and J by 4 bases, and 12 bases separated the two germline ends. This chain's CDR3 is CASRTGTFYGYTF. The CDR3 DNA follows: TGTGCCAGCAGGACCGGGACATTCTATGGCTACACCTTC.

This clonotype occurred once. CDR3 nucleotide sequence: TGTGCCATCAGTGGACCGGAGACTGAAGCTTTCTTT. Translation gives CAISGPETEAFF. This chain links TRBV10-3 with TRBJ1-1, with D unresolved. The CDR3 is 12 residues long. V shed 4 bases and J shed 5 bases, with 8 bases lying between them. Germline values: CDR1 ENHRY, CDR2 SYGVKD.

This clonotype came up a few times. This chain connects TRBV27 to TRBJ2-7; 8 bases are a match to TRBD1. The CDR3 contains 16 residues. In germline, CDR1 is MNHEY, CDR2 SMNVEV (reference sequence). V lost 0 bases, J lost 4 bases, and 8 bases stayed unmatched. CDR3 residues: CASSLSMTGTGYEQYF. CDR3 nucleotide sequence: TGTGCCAGCAGTTTATCGATGACCGGGACAGGATACGAGCAGTACTTC.

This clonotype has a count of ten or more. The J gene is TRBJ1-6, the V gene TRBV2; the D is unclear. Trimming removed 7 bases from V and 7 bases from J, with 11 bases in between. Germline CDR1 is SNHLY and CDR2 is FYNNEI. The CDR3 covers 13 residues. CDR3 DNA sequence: TGTGCCAGCACCGGCCTTAGGAATTCACCCCTCCACTTT. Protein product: CASTGLRNSPLHF.

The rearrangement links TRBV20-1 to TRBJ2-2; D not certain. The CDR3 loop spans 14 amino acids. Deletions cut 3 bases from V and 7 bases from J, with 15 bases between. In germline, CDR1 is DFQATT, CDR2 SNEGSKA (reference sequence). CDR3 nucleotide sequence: TGCAGTGCTAGCCGCCCCGCCTCGGGCGGGGAGCTGTTTTTT. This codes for CSASRPASGGELFF.

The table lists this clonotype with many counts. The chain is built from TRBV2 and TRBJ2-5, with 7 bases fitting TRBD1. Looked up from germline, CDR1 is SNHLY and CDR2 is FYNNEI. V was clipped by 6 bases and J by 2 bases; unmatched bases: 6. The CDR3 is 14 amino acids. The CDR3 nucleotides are TGTGCCAGCAGACAGGGGCCCTATCAAGAGACCCAGTACTTC. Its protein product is CASRQGPYQETQYF. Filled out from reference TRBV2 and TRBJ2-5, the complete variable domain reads EPEVTQTPSHQVTQMGQEVILRCVPISNHLYFYWYRQILGQKVEFLVSFYNNEISEKSEIFDDQFSVERPDGSNFTLKIRSTKLEDSAMYFCASRQGPYQETQYFGPGTRLLVL.